Presented here are 9 T cell receptor beta chains from one specimen sequenced in a study of shared clonotypes between healthy human individuals. The assay was immunoSEQ multiplex PCR, and TCRdb's table has in-frame clones only and misses some. The sample yields around 1.9 million clones, about 93% seen once. In the naive CD8 group, cells lacked CD45RO and were positively selected for CCR7, so terminally differentiated effector memory CD45RA+ cells were left out. The source material was naive CD8+ T cells from PBMCs. These receptors came from a man between 18 and 35 years old in good health. Some clones in this sample may be carry-over from other donors' samples.

This chain joins TRBV27 and TRBJ2-7; 7 bases match TRBD2. With 3 bases clipped from V and 2 bases from J, the junction kept 7 bases outside the gene matches. Per the germline V gene, CDR1 is MNHEY and CDR2 is SMNVEV (reference sequence). The CDR3 is made up of 15 amino acids. Here the CDR3 DNA reads TGTGCCAGCAGTTTGTCCGGGGACTATACCTACGAGCAGTACTTC. As protein: CASSLSGDYTYEQYF.

This CDR3 is CASSLGGDSYNEQFF. The CDR3 DNA reads TGTGCCAGCAGCTTAGGTGGGGACTCCTACAATGAGCAGTTCTTC. The chain joins TRBV11-2 to TRBJ2-1; no definite D call. V was pared by 1 base and J by 0 bases, with 7 bases between. The germline CDR1 and CDR2 sequences are SGHAT and FQNNGV. The CDR3 totals 15 residues.

The chain links TRBV6-5 to TRBJ1-1; D is unresolved. The V and J ends lost 0 bases and 6 bases respectively, with 8 bases between them. Germline CDR1 MNHEY, CDR2 SVGAGI. The CDR3 covers 13 residues. CDR3 DNA: TGTGCCAGCAGTTACTCCGTGTTGGCTGAAGCTTTCTTT. Protein: CASSYSVLAEAFF.

V usage is TRBV5-1 and J usage is TRBJ2-5; tentatively, D is TRBD2 (6 bases). V was pared by 4 bases and J by 7 bases, with 20 bases between. This CDR3 region has 15 residues. CDR1 is SGHRS, CDR2 YFSETQ, per germline. The CDR3 loop reads CASSPTAGSHGTQYF. The CDR3 DNA reads as TGCGCCAGCAGCCCCACCGCGGGGTCACACGGGACCCAGTACTTC.

The chain uses TRBV7-9 and TRBJ2-7; no clear D. Trimming took 3 bases from V and 2 from J, leaving 11 bases between them. The germline CDR1 and CDR2 sequences are SEHNR and FQNEAQ (reference sequence). CDR3 length: 14 amino acids. In DNA form, the CDR3 reads TGTGCCAGCAGCTTGAGTACCCGAGCCTACGAGCAGTACTTC. The encoded protein is CASSLSTRAYEQYF. The full variable domain, completed using reference TRBV7-9 and TRBJ2-7, is DTGVSQNPRHKITKRGQNVTFRCDPISEHNRLYWYRQTLGQGPEFLTYFQNEAQLEKSRLLSDRFSAERPKGSFSTLEIQRTEQGDSAMYLCASSLSTRAYEQYFGPGTRLTVT.

The rearrangement uses TRBV7-9 and TRBJ2-7; D is unresolved. CDR3 length: 11 amino acids. The V and J ends lost 4 bases and 5 bases respectively, with 6 bases between them. From germline, CDR1 is SEHNR and CDR2 FQNEAQ (reference sequence). The CDR3: CASSSTHEQYF. CDR3 bases: TGTGCCAGCAGCTCCACCCACGAGCAGTACTTC.

The rearrangement links TRBV28 to TRBJ2-1; D possibly corresponds to TRBD2 (6 bases). The germline CDR1 and CDR2 sequences are MDHEN and SYDVKM. This CDR3 has 15 residues. The ends were cut back, 3 bases at V and 4 bases at J, with 13 bases in the middle. CDR3 in amino acids: CASSFLVAEYNEQFF. CDR3 bases: TGTGCCAGCAGTTTTTTGGTAGCGGAGTACAATGAGCAGTTCTTC.

V usage is TRBV14 and J usage is TRBJ2-7, with 11 bases aligning to TRBD2. CDR1 SGHDN and CDR2 FVKESK come from the germline V gene. CDR3 length: 16 residues. The junction had 10 bases not matched to a gene; V was cut back by 2 bases and J by 7 bases. This CDR3 reads CASSQNLAGGLGEQYF. The CDR3 DNA reads as TGTGCCAGCAGCCAAAATTTAGCGGGAGGGCTGGGAGAGCAGTACTTC. Full variable domain (remainder filled in from reference TRBV14 and TRBJ2-7): EAGVTQFPSHSVIEKGQTVTLRCDPISGHDNLYWYRRVMGKEIKFLLHFVKESKQDESGMPNNRFLAERTGGTYSTLKVQPAELEDSGVYFCASSQNLAGGLGEQYFGPGTRLTVT.

The gene calls are TRBV6-1 and TRBJ2-7; D is perhaps TRBD1 (6 bases). Deletions cut 7 bases from V and 2 bases from J, with 12 bases between. The CDR3 loop spans 13 amino acids. CDR1 and CDR2 from the germline V gene are MNHNS and SASEGT. The CDR3 DNA sequence: TGTGCCAGCAACAACAGGGTTACCTACGAGCAGTACTTC. Translation: CASNNRVTYEQYF.